The next 30 T cell receptor beta chains were all read from a single sample in a study of CD8 T cells in Susac syndrome. The RNA input was about 0.5 to 1 ug, and it was reverse transcribed with random hexamers. TCRdb re-analysed the immunoSEQ multiplex PCR reads in MiXCR, keeping a single row per CDR3 protein. The data show 90,000 to 150,000 distinct CDR3 sequences, 85% to 95% seen once. The material sequenced was CD4+ T cells from PBMCs. The receptors were sampled from a human donor with multiple sclerosis.

The gene calls are TRBV6-1 and TRBJ1-2; TRBD1 matches at 8 bases. CDR3 length equals 14 residues. V was clipped by 1 base and J by 5 bases; unmatched bases: 3. In germline, CDR1 is MNHNS, CDR2 SASEGT. The CDR3 nucleotides are TGTGCCAGCAGTGAAGGGACAGGGATGTATGGCTACACCTTC. Its translation: CASSEGTGMYGYTF.

The chain recombines TRBV20-1 with TRBJ1-5, with D possibly matching TRBD1 (5 bases). The CDR3 is 14 residues long. V lost 3 bases and J 0 bases, leaving 9 bases between the germline ends. CDR1 is DFQATT and CDR2 is SNEGSKA in the germline V gene (reference sequence). The CDR3 region is CSASQGDSNQPQHF. The CDR3 coding sequence is TGCAGTGCTAGCCAGGGTGATAGCAATCAGCCCCAGCATTTT.

This clonotype has just a few counts. The chain recombines TRBV6-2 or TRBV6-3 with TRBJ2-5, with 7 bases identical to TRBD1. V lost 7 bases and J lost 2; bases outside the gene matches: 13. CDR1 and CDR2 from the germline V gene are MNHEY and SVGEGT. The CDR3 spans 16 residues. This chain's CDR3 is CASTRGRGPKQETQYF. The CDR3, as DNA: TGTGCCAGCACCCGGGGAAGGGGGCCCAAACAAGAGACCCAGTACTTC.

The chain employs TRBV4-3 and TRBJ2-5; D might be TRBD1 (6 bases). Germline CDR1 and CDR2: LGHNA and YSLEER. The CDR3 contains 15 residues. V lost 0 bases to trimming and J lost 2 bases, with 10 bases between them. CDR3 nucleotides: TGCGCCAGCAGCCAAGATATAACAGGGCAAGAGACCCAGTACTTC. Translating it yields CASSQDITGQETQYF.

The chain has TRBV13 and TRBJ2-3; D might be TRBD1 (6 bases). Germline V gene lookup returns CDR1 PRHDT and CDR2 FYEKMQ (reference sequence). The CDR3 is made up of 16 amino acids. Between the trimmed V and J ends, which lost 5 bases and 0 bases, there was a span of 15 bases. In DNA form, the CDR3 reads TGTGCCAGCAGCCCCCGGACAGACGAAAGCACAGATACGCAGTATTTT. Amino acids: CASSPRTDESTDTQYF.

V usage is TRBV30 and J usage is TRBJ1-2; no firm D call. Trimming removed 1 base from V and 2 bases from J, with 2 bases in between. This CDR3 region has 11 residues. Germline V gives CDR1 GTSNPN, CDR2 SVGIG (reference sequence). The CDR3 nucleotides are TGTGCCTGGAGTGGAAACTATGGCTACACCTTC. Translating gives CAWSGNYGYTF.

This clonotype appeared once. Here the CDR3 reads CASSLLGGGDRDPYEQYF. Written as DNA, the CDR3 is TGTGCCAGCAGTTTGCTCGGCGGGGGGGACCGGGACCCCTACGAGCAGTACTTC. The chain carries TRBV28 and TRBJ2-7; 9 bases match TRBD2. Germline V gives CDR1 MDHEN, CDR2 SYDVKM. The CDR3 runs 18 residues. Unmatched junction bases numbered 14, after V lost 3 bases and J lost 2 bases.

CDR3 DNA sequence: TGTGCCAGCAGTTACTCTGCAGGGGAGGGTGGCTACACCTTC. Protein product: CASSYSAGEGGYTF. V and J are TRBV6-5 and TRBJ1-2; D may be TRBD1 (6 bases). The CDR3 extends over 14 amino acids. V gave up 0 bases and J gave up 7 bases, with 12 bases separating them. Germline lookup yields CDR1 MNHEY and CDR2 SVGAGI.

The chain links TRBV4-1 to TRBJ2-2, with 8 nucleotides matching TRBD2. Per germline, CDR1 MGHRA and CDR2 YSYEKL. The CDR3 runs to 17 residues. V gave up 2 bases and J gave up 3 bases; unmatched junction bases: 8. CDR3: CASSQRYGGADTGELFF. In DNA form, the CDR3 reads TGCGCCAGCAGCCAACGATACGGGGGGGCCGACACCGGGGAGCTGTTTTTT.

The gene calls are TRBV18 and TRBJ1-3, with D unclear. The CDR3 consists of 15 residues. Trimming removed 2 bases at V and 0 bases at J, with 8 bases between. Germline CDR1 is KGHSH and CDR2 is LQKENI. The CDR3 loop is CASSPTAASGNTIYF. DNA of the CDR3: TGTGCCAGCTCACCAACCGCGGCCTCTGGAAACACCATATATTTT.

J is TRBJ2-2 and V is TRBV3-1, with no clear D. V gave up 1 base and J gave up 1 base, with 1 base separating them. Germline CDR1 and CDR2: LGHDT and YNNKEL (reference sequence). This CDR3 region has 13 residues. CDR3 in amino acids: CASSQVNTGELFF. The CDR3 DNA follows: TGTGCCAGCAGCCAAGTGAACACCGGGGAGCTGTTTTTT.

The chain carries TRBV2 and TRBJ1-5; D remains ambiguous. V lost 0 bases, J lost 4 bases, and 7 bases lay in between. The CDR3 is 14 residues long. Germline CDR1 SNHLY, CDR2 FYNNEI. The CDR3 coding sequence is TGTGCCAGCAGTGAAGCTAACAGAAATCAGCCCCAGCATTTT. Translation: CASSEANRNQPQHF.

This chain links TRBV4-1 with TRBJ2-7; D call uncertain. The CDR3 has 15 residues. V shed 0 bases and J shed 3 bases, with 12 bases lying between them. Germline V gene sequence: CDR1 MGHRA, CDR2 YSYEKL. The CDR3 DNA sequence: TGCGCCAGCAGCCAAGATCTTTACCCCGTCTACGAGCAGTACTTC. The encoded protein is CASSQDLYPVYEQYF.

This clonotype was seen once. The J gene is TRBJ2-3, the V gene TRBV18; D perhaps matches TRBD2 (5 bases). Germline CDR1 KGHSH, CDR2 LQKENI. The V end was cut by 3 bases, the J end by 3 bases, with 7 bases between. This CDR3 is 13 amino acids long. CDR3 nucleotide sequence: TGTGCCAGCTCACCCGGGGTTACAGATACGCAGTATTTT. Residues: CASSPGVTDTQYF.

The V and J genes are TRBV6-2 or TRBV6-3 and TRBJ2-1; 10 bases line up with TRBD2. Trimming at V came to 4 bases and at J to 9 bases, leaving 6 bases not matched to a gene. The CDR3 has 14 amino acids. Germline-derived CDR1 and CDR2 are MNHEY and SVGEGT. In DNA form, the CDR3 reads TGTGCCAGCAGTTTCAAGCGGGGGGGCGTTGAGCAGTTCTTC. This translates into CASSFKRGGVEQFF.

This clonotype has only one observation. V gene TRBV4-1 combines with J gene TRBJ1-1; D ambiguous. Per germline, CDR1 MGHRA and CDR2 YSYEKL. The CDR3 has 13 amino acids. With 0 bases removed from V and 5 bases from J, the gap between germline ends came to 7 bases. The CDR3: CASSQEVKTEAFF. DNA for the CDR3: TGCGCCAGCAGCCAAGAAGTAAAAACTGAAGCTTTCTTT.

V usage is TRBV5-1 and J usage is TRBJ2-7; 7 nucleotides agree with TRBD1. V gave up 0 bases and J gave up 7 bases; unmatched junction bases: 13. This CDR3 has 16 residues. Germline lookup yields CDR1 SGHRS and CDR2 YFSETQ. The CDR3 DNA follows: TGCGCCAGCAGCTTGGCACCGACAGGGAACGGAGAGGAGCAGTACTTC. Translating gives CASSLAPTGNGEEQYF.

V is TRBV5-1 and J is TRBJ1-2, with D possibly being TRBD1 (6 bases). Germline assignment: CDR1 SGHRS and CDR2 YFSETQ. V was shortened by 4 bases and J by 2 bases, with 18 bases between the two germline ends. CDR3 length equals 16 residues. In nucleotides, the CDR3 is TGCGCCAGCAGCCCCAATCCTTCACAGGGAAACTATGGCTACACCTTC. Amino acids: CASSPNPSQGNYGYTF. The whole variable domain, remainder taken from reference TRBV5-1 and TRBJ1-2, is KAGVTQTPRYLIKTRGQQVTLSCSPISGHRSVSWYQQTPGQGLQFLFEYFSETQRNKGNFPGRFSGRQFSNSRSEMNVSTLELGDSALYLCASSPNPSQGNYGYTFGSGTRLTVV.

This clonotype appeared a single time. The gene calls are TRBV14 and TRBJ2-7; D unresolved. Germline V gene data show CDR1 as SGHDN and CDR2 as FVKESK. This CDR3 has 12 amino acids. With 0 bases removed from V and 7 bases from J, the gap between germline ends came to 7 bases. DNA of the CDR3: TGTGCCAGCAGCCAAGATACGGCAGAGCAGTACTTC. Encoded protein: CASSQDTAEQYF.

J is TRBJ2-7 and V is TRBV20-1, with 7 bases matching TRBD1. CDR1 and CDR2 from the germline V gene are DFQATT and SNEGSKA (reference sequence). The CDR3 has 13 residues. CDR3 amino acids: CSIRTGRINEQYF. DNA of the CDR3: TGCAGCATCAGGACAGGCAGGATCAACGAGCAGTACTTC.

The V call is TRBV14, the J call TRBJ1-2; D perhaps matches TRBD1 (5 bases). The CDR3 has 15 residues. V shed 6 bases and J shed 5 bases, with 19 bases lying between them. CDR1 is SGHDN, CDR2 FVKESK, per germline. The CDR3 reads CASSPGPILGYGYTF. For the CDR3, the DNA is TGTGCCAGCAGTCCAGGGCCTATCCTGGGTTATGGCTACACCTTC.

The chain employs TRBV12-3 or TRBV12-4 and TRBJ1-4; the match to TRBD1 covers 10 bases. With 5 bases clipped from V and 5 bases from J, the junction kept 2 bases outside the gene matches. There are 14 residues in the CDR3. This CDR3 reads CASSMGQGNEKLFF. DNA of the CDR3: TGTGCCAGCAGTATGGGACAGGGGAATGAAAAACTGTTTTTT.

The chain joins TRBV12-3 or TRBV12-4 to TRBJ2-1; 7 bases are a match to TRBD2. Germline trimming cut 2 bases from V and 7 bases from J; bases unmatched to any gene: 23. The CDR3 is 20 residues long. As DNA, the CDR3 is TGTGCCAGCAGTTTAATCGCCGGGGGGATGGATAGATACTACACGAATGAGCAGTTCTTC. It specifies CASSLIAGGMDRYYTNEQFF.

This rearrangement joins TRBV7-2 to TRBJ2-7; no reliable D call. The length of the CDR3 is 13 residues. Trimming stripped 0 bases from V and 7 bases from J, with 10 bases between. Germline V gives CDR1 SGHTA, CDR2 FQGNSA. CDR3 in amino acids: CASSLAIPEEQYF. Written as DNA, the CDR3 is TGTGCCAGCAGCTTAGCCATTCCGGAAGAGCAGTACTTC.

The chain employs TRBV28 and TRBJ1-1; D may be TRBD1 (5 bases). Germline-derived CDR1 and CDR2 are MDHEN and SYDVKM. Trimming removed 4 bases from V and 9 bases from J, with 24 bases in between. This CDR3 has 16 residues. CDR3 sequence (DNA): TGTGCCAGCAGTTCTCGGGACGCCGACGACCTGGGGAAAGCTTTCTTT. This codes for CASSSRDADDLGKAFF.

This chain uses TRBV20-1 with TRBJ2-3, with 12 bases fitting TRBD2. Germline V CDR1 and CDR2: DFQATT, SNEGSKA (reference sequence). The CDR3 contains 15 residues. The J segment lost 3 bases and the V segment lost 6 bases, leaving 7 bases of the junction unmatched. For the CDR3, the DNA is TGCAGTGCGGTGACTAGCGGGGGCCTAACAGATACGCAGTATTTT. Translating it yields CSAVTSGGLTDTQYF.

The chain couples TRBV2 to TRBJ1-1; 8 nucleotides agree with TRBD1. Germline lookup yields CDR1 SNHLY and CDR2 FYNNEI. The CDR3 totals 14 residues. V trimming: 7 bases; J trimming: 1 base; junction bases outside the gene matches: 5. CDR3 in amino acids: CASTVDRANTEAFF. In DNA form, the CDR3 reads TGTGCCAGCACCGTGGACAGGGCGAACACTGAAGCTTTCTTT.

This rearrangement joins TRBV5-1 to TRBJ1-6; the D gene is possibly TRBD1 (6 bases). The CDR3 spans 15 residues. Germline V lookup: CDR1 SGHRS, CDR2 YFSETQ. Between the trimmed V and J ends, which lost 5 bases and 5 bases, there was a span of 14 bases. In nucleotides, the CDR3 is TGCGCCAGCAGGGAGTTGGGGGCCGATAATTCACCCCTCCACTTT. Encoded protein: CASRELGADNSPLHF.

The chain has TRBV10-3 and TRBJ1-5; D not certain. The V and J ends lost 0 bases and 3 bases respectively, with 15 bases between them. The CDR3 covers 17 residues. Per germline, CDR1 ENHRY and CDR2 SYGVKD. For the CDR3, the DNA is TGTGCCATCAGTGAGTCGGCGGGGAGGAAGAACAATCAGCCCCAGCATTTT. It codes for CAISESAGRKNNQPQHF.

The chain couples TRBV18 to TRBJ2-1; D is possibly TRBD2 (6 bases). With 2 bases removed from V and 3 bases from J, the gap between germline ends came to 11 bases. In germline, CDR1 is KGHSH, CDR2 LQKENI. This CDR3 comprises 15 residues. The CDR3 sequence: CASSPAGSRYNEQFF. The CDR3 nucleotides are TGTGCCAGCTCACCAGCGGGATCCCGCTACAATGAGCAGTTCTTC.